The sample holds a few counts of the clone carrying this TCR beta chain. Measured with immunoSEQ multiplex PCR; TCRdb has only the in-frame clones, and not every one. The table has approximately 300,000 clones, over 70% seen once. These data are taken from a study of blood T cell repertoires in COVID-19. Turning to the study itself: From T cells, B-cell-depleted T cells, or PBMCs came the material, which was cDNA or gDNA.

The germline CDR1 and CDR2 sequences are MNHEY and SVGAGI. This CDR3 has 13 amino acids. V was cut by 6 bases and J by 9 bases, with 15 bases left in between. Sequencing was performed on peripheral blood. This sequence was found in a woman aged 45-65 years with acute or convalescent COVID-19. The rearrangement joins TRBV6-5 to TRBJ2-4, with a possible D match to TRBD2 (5 bases). In nucleotides, the CDR3 is TGTGCCAGCAGCGCCACCCGGGAAGGCATTCAGTACTTC. Translation: CASSATREGIQYF.